There are a few counts of the clone carrying this T cell receptor beta chain. Its antigen is still unknown. In germline, CDR1 is SGHRS, CDR2 YFSETQ. This CDR3 is built from 14 residues. V was shortened by 4 bases and J by 2 bases, with 12 bases between the two germline ends. These data come from a study of blood T cells in healthy people across ages. The second PCR ran about 6 to 12 cycles with a sample-barcoded 5' primer and J-beta primers. MiXCR, applied by TCRdb to the 5' RACE reads, yields one record per CDR3 protein. Of some 1.4 million distinct CDR3 sequences listed, about 40% were seen once; the top ten hold approximately 7.9%. Findings and caveats of the study: Researchers judged that diversity estimates from one million T cells fell short of true values.

The TCR was taken from a young woman in good health. The chain combines TRBV5-1 with TRBJ2-5; D possibly corresponds to TRBD2 (5 bases). Sequenced sample: blood. For the CDR3, the DNA is TGCGCCAGCAGCCCCGGGGAGCAGCAAGAGACCCAGTACTTC. It is translated as CASSPGEQQETQYF.